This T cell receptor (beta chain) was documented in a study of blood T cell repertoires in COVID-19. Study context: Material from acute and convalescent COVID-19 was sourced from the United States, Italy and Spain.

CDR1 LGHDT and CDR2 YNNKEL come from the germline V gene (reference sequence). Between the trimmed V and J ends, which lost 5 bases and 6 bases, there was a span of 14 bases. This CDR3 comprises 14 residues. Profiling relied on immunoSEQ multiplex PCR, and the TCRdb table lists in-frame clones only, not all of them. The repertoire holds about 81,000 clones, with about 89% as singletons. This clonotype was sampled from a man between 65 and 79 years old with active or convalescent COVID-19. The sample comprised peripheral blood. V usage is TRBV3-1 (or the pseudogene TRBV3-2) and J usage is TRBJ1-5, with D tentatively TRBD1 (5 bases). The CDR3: CASSSQWGGQPQHF. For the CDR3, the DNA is TGTGCCAGCAGCTCCCAGTGGGGGGGTCAGCCCCAGCATTTT.